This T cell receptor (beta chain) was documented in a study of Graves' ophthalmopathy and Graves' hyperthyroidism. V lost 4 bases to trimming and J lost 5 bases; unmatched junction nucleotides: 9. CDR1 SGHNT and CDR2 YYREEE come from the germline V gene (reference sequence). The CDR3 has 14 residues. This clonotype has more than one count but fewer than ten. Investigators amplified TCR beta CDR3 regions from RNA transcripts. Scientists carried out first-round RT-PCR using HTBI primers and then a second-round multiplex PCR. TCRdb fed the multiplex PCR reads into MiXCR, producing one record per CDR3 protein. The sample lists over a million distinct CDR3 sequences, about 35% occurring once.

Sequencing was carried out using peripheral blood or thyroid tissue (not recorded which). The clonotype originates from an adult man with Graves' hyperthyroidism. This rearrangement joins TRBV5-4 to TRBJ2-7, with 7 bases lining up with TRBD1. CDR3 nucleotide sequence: TGTGCCAGCAGCCCAACAGGGGCTAGGAACGAGCAGTACTTC. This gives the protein CASSPTGARNEQYF.